This TCR beta chain was observed in a study of blood T cell repertoires in COVID-19 (dated by TCRdb to 2020 to 2022). Regarding the study in general: Samples covering the acute and convalescent phases of COVID-19 were provided by collaborators in the United States, Italy and Spain. The material from the prospective study consisted of cDNA or gDNA derived from T cells, B-cell-depleted T cells, or PBMCs. The dataset comprised deeply sampled blood TCRbeta repertoires from subjects exposed to, actively infected with, or recovered from COVID-19. The repertoires were released in a freely available public database intended as a resource for research on the immune response to SARS-CoV-2. Samples came from the ongoing ImmuneRACE study (first 160 participants) plus 1,254 subjects from 6 global collaborators. A de-identified subject ID, COVID-19 status, age in years and sex were almost always included in the sample metadata. HLA class I and class II types, where available, came from metadata supplied by the sample provider rather than from assay-based typing.

As regards this clone: Its recognized antigen is unknown. No much larger clonotype is one base removed from it; base qualities were not supplied.

Each collaborating institution followed its own protocols to collect whole blood in K2EDTA tubes. For TCRbeta analysis, collaborators shipped samples as frozen whole blood, isolated PBMCs, or DNA extracted from either of those sample types. TCRbeta CDR3 regions were amplified from genomic DNA by means of the immunoSEQ Assay, a bias-controlled multiplex PCR. In the original analysis: The number of nucleated cells in each sample was estimated by amplification of reference gene primers within the assay. To quantify the absolute abundance of each unique TCRbeta CDR3 rearrangement, sequence reads were collapsed and filtered. For each sample, productive Simpson clonality was calculated as the square root of Simpson's diversity index over productive rearrangements. The immuneACCESS repertoire file appears here via TCRdb, limited to in-frame rearrangements. These files lack a portion of the clones; in checked studies, under half of the deficit traces to unresolved V genes, and the cause of the others is not known. D and trimming come from the DNA, and the V and J calls and clone size come from that table. Within this sample are 55,000 to 70,000 clones, with about four fifths of them counted one time only. The ten top clones hold around a fifth of the sample.

General conclusions and limits of the study: The amount of clinical and demographic metadata varied by source and participant and was provided uncurated.

In the germline V gene, CDR1 corresponds to KGHSH and CDR2 to LQKENI. Reading from cysteine to phenylalanine, the CDR3 counts 13 amino acids. The DNA shown is the 39-base CDR3, in frame from base 1. The V and J ends are trimmed by 3 bases and 5 bases, leaving 10 bases between them. The sample was peripheral blood. The chain employs TRBV18 and TRBJ1-2, with no D gene named confidently. This receptor was taken from a woman aged 55 to 70 with acute or convalescent COVID-19. The bases read TGTGCCAGCTCACCTACCACAGAATATGGCTACACCTTC. This is translated as CASSPTTEYGYTF.